These 5 T cell receptor beta chains share one sample of origin, sequenced in a study of T cell therapy after organ transplantation. Documented time point: 20-29 weeks after completion of therapy. For these TCRs, the target antigens are not known. Generated by immunoSEQ multiplex PCR, the TCRdb table keeps only in-frame clones and is missing some. The data hold about 3,600 clones, with around 68% observed a single time. Source: CD8+ T cells from blood, taken after autologous CMV-specific T cell therapy. Receptors were obtained from a human patient who had received a solid organ transplant and had CMV disease. Some of the T cells might come from the graft donor.

This clone was observed once. This chain joins TRBV27 and TRBJ2-3; D could derive from TRBD1 or TRBD2 (5 bases each). The V and J ends lost 1 base and 0 bases respectively, with 20 bases between them. CDR3 length: 19 residues. Germline V gene lookup returns CDR1 MNHEY and CDR2 SMNVEV (reference sequence). The CDR3 loop is CASSLLGTRLEYSTDTQYF. Written as DNA, the CDR3 is TGTGCCAGCAGTTTATTGGGGACCAGATTGGAGTATAGCACAGATACGCAGTATTTT.

V usage is TRBV2 and J usage is TRBJ2-5; 8 nucleotides align to TRBD1. In germline, CDR1 is SNHLY, CDR2 FYNNEI. The CDR3 consists of 16 residues. J was trimmed by 4 bases and V by 3 bases; bases with no gene match: 10. The CDR3, as DNA: TGTGCCAGCAGTGAGTTGGCTACAACAGGGGGAGAGACCCAGTACTTC. Amino acids: CASSELATTGGETQYF.

The rearrangement links TRBV6-6 to TRBJ1-1; D not resolved. Per the germline V gene, CDR1 is MNHNY and CDR2 is SVGAGI (reference sequence). V was pared by 2 bases and J by 2 bases, with 3 bases between. The CDR3 spans 12 residues. This chain's CDR3 is CASSYPNTEAFF. The CDR3, as DNA: TGTGCCAGCAGTTACCCTAACACTGAAGCTTTCTTT.

For the CDR3, the DNA is TGTGCCTGGAGTGTACGAGGACTAGAAGTCTACAATGAGCAGTTCTTC. It codes for CAWSVRGLEVYNEQFF. V gene TRBV30 combines with J gene TRBJ2-1; 7 bases match TRBD2. CDR3 length: 16 amino acids. Germline CDR1 and CDR2: GTSNPN and SVGIG (reference sequence). V lost 0 bases to trimming and J lost 3 bases; unmatched junction nucleotides: 8.

This chain joins TRBV10-2 and TRBJ1-1, with 8 nucleotides matching TRBD1. Germline V gene lookup returns CDR1 WSHSY and CDR2 SAAADI. The CDR3 totals 16 residues. The V gene end was trimmed by 4 bases and the J gene end by 2 bases; junction bases not matched to a gene: 9. CDR3 in DNA: TGCGCCAGCAGTGTGAGAGACAGGGGCGTAAACACTGAAGCTTTCTTT. Translation gives CASSVRDRGVNTEAFF.